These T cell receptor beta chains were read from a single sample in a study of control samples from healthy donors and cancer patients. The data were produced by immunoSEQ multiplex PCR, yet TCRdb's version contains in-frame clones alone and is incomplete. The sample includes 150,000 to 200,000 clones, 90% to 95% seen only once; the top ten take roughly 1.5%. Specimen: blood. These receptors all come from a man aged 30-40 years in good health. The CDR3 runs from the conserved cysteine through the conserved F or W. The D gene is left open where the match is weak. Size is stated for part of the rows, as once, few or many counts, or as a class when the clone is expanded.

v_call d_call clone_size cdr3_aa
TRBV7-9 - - CASSLMETQYF
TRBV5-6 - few CASREDSSSYNSPLHF
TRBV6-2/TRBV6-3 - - CASSYGHSEETQYF
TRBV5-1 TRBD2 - CASSPSGLKYNEQFF
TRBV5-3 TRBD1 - CARSLASKDRALTYGYTF
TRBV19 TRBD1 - CASSKRTGGLGEAFF
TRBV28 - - CASRLGGQGGVSGGYTF
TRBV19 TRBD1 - CASSTGQGGNTEAFF
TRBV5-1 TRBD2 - CASSLVGGSYNEQFF
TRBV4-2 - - CASSQDARGRSSYNEQFF
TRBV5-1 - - CASSWGGAGRKLFF
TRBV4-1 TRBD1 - CASSPGQGGNTIYF
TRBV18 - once CASSPSANQETQYF
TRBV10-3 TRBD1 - CAIRGSGTGSGNTIYF
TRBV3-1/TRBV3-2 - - CASSQERGAENEKLFF
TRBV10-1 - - CASRLDRDSKYF
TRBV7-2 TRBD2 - CASSLWGGSQNIQYF
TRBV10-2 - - CASSDLHTQYF
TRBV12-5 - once CASGLVETSNTGELFF
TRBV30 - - CAWSTSDGDTEAFF
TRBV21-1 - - CASLPPGLAGTGELFF
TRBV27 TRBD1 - CASSLRTGEQYF
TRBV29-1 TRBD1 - CSAGQRNEQFF
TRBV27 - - CASSLGASYEQYF
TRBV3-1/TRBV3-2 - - CASSQWEVGARLLAFF
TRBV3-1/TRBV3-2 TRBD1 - CASSQLATGVNEQFF
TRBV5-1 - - CASSLGRLYGYTF
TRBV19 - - CASSIEGWGSKTGELFF
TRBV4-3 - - CASSPWRGQETQYF
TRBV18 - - CASSPIDGNYGYTF
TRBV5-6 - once CASSLRRNQPQHF
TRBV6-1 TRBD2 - CASSDSSGGAREQFF
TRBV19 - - CASSIDATGTNYGYTF
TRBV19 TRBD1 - CASSTPGQGLNNEQFF
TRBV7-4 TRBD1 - CASSRGQVTDTQYF
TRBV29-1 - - CSVEDMANTIYF
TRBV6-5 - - CASSLTQGWSTEAFF
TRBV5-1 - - CASRTGGKSYEQYF
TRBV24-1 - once CATSDAAGYNEQFF
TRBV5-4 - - CASSLGPQGRIKNIQYF
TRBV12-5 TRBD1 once CASGTPLPGQVYNEQFF
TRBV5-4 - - CASSLESVGDEQYF
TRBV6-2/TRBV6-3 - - CASSRGLPSYNEQFF
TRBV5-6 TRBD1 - CASSRQGRDEKLFF
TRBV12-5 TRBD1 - CASGLRQGGTGELFF
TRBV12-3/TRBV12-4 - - CASSLSPGREQYF
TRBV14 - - CASSQDASESSYNEQFF
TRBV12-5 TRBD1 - CASGLVQTGGIYGYTF
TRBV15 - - CATSREGVLNQPQHF
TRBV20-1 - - CSAGYGYTF
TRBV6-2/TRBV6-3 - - CASSYTARANTGELFF
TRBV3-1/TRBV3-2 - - CASSQGEKLFF
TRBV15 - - CATSRDRPYEQYF
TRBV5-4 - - CASSLGGSGDYGYTF
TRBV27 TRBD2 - CASSPTSGGAGGELFF
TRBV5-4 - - CASSLATDTGELFF
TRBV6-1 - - CASSELFGIGYTF